This TCR beta chain was profiled in a study of shared clonotypes between healthy human individuals. Study-level points and caveats: The genetic and exposure-history diversity represented was limited by few donors. Clonotypes shared by all four sorted-subset donors had higher generation probabilities than non-shared clonotypes. Across a handful of donors, naive CD4 shared roughly 5%, naive CD8 more than 3%, memory CD4 2% to 2.5%, memory CD8 about 0.38%.

This clone was observed a single time. Its antigen is not identified. Trimming left V 6 bases short and J 5 bases short, with 8 bases between. From germline, CDR1 is DFQATT and CDR2 SNEGSKA (reference sequence). This CDR3 has 11 amino acids. Genomic DNA (from each subset) was split evenly across several immunoSEQ plates. Clones were read by immunoSEQ multiplex PCR, and TCRdb kept only the in-frame ones, dropping some. The sample has around 2,000,000 clones, less than 95% seen once. CD45RO negativity and positive selection for CCR7 defined naive CD8 cells, a population that excluded terminally differentiated effector memory CD45RA+ cells.

The chain couples TRBV20-1 to TRBJ2-1; D remains unclear. Sequences were obtained from naive CD8+ T cells sorted from blood. This clonotype was obtained from a man between 18 and 35 years old in good health. CDR3 protein: CSAAADNEQFF. CDR3 in DNA: TGCAGTGCCGCGGCCGACAATGAGCAGTTCTTC.